This is a list of T cell receptor beta chains from one sample in a study of beta chain features in type 1 diabetes. Produced via immunoSEQ multiplex PCR; TCRdb's table is partial and in-frame only. The repertoire holds roughly 300,000 clones, with 7% to 9% as singletons. Material for sequencing was central memory CD4+ T cells from blood. Every receptor here comes from a woman aged 18 to 35 in good health. Each CDR3 is given with its conserved first and last residue. Fields, in order: V gene, D gene, CDR3 length, clone size, J gene, CDR3 DNA, CDR3 protein. The D gene is left open where the match is weak. Clone size is shown for a subset of rows, as once, few, many or a class of expanded clone.

>TRBV28|NA|15|NA|TRBJ2-5
TGTGCCAGCAGTCCAGGGGCGGGACAGTTAGAGACCCAGTACTTC
CASSPGAGQLETQYF
>TRBV5-6|TRBD1|13|few|TRBJ2-4
TGTGCCAGCAGCCATACCGGGACAGGGGGCGATGTCTTC
CASSHTGTGGDVF
>TRBV5-4|NA|13|many|TRBJ2-2
TGTGCCAGCAGCGGACCCAAGCCCGGGGAGCTGTTTTTT
CASSGPKPGELFF
>TRBV18|NA|15|few|TRBJ1-1
TGTGCCAGCTCACCACCAGGGTTTGTGGACACTGAAGCTTTCTTT
CASSPPGFVDTEAFF
>TRBV7-8|NA|13|few|TRBJ2-3
TGTGCCAGTAATGCGGGAAGCACAGATACGCAGTATTTT
CASNAGSTDTQYF
>TRBV5-1|NA|15|few|TRBJ2-1
TGCGCCAGCAGCCCCGGGGTGGCGCCCCTTAGTGAGCAGTTCTTC
CASSPGVAPLSEQFF
>TRBV19|NA|13|NA|TRBJ2-1
TGTGCCAGTAGTATAAGGGGTTACAATGAGCAGTTCTTC
CASSIRGYNEQFF
>TRBV6-5|TRBD1|14|NA|TRBJ2-5
TGTGCCAGCAGTCTGACAGGGACCTGGGAGACCCAGTACTTC
CASSLTGTWETQYF
>TRBV28|TRBD1|16|few|TRBJ1-2
TGTGCCAGCAGTCTAGGGAAGACAGGGGTTAATTCCGGGGTCACCTTC
CASSLGKTGVNSGVTF
>TRBV6-1|NA|12|NA|TRBJ2-5
TGTGCCAGCAGTGCAGTGGGAGAGACCCAGTACTTC
CASSAVGETQYF
>TRBV7-2|TRBD2|16|NA|TRBJ2-2
TGTGCCAGCAGCCGCCTAGCGGGATCTACCACCGGGGAGCTGTTTTTT
CASSRLAGSTTGELFF
>TRBV18|NA|16|NA|TRBJ1-5
TGTGCCAGCTCACCACCGTCAGGGATGGCGTATCAGCCCCAGCATTTT
CASSPPSGMAYQPQHF
>TRBV13|NA|15|NA|TRBJ2-5
TGTGCCAGCAGCTTACGGGTCTATGCGGGGGAGACCCAGTACTTC
CASSLRVYAGETQYF
>TRBV15|TRBD1|15|few|TRBJ2-5
TGTGCCACCAGTCCCCGACAGGGGGTAGGAGAGACCCAGTACTTC
CATSPRQGVGETQYF
>TRBV18|NA|15|NA|TRBJ1-4
TGTGCCAGCTCACCGGGACCTGCGACTAATGAAAAACTGTTTTTT
CASSPGPATNEKLFF
>TRBV10-3|NA|15|many|TRBJ1-5
TGTGCCATCAGTGACCACGGGACGGGAAATCAGCCCCAGCATTTT
CAISDHGTGNQPQHF
>TRBV18|NA|13|few|TRBJ2-2
TGTGCCAGCTCACCACAGGGCACCGGGGAGCTGTTTTTT
CASSPQGTGELFF
>TRBV7-3|NA|18|few|TRBJ2-5
TGTGCCAGCAGCTTAACGAGTGCTGGCGGAACCACACAAGAGACCCAGTACTTC
CASSLTSAGGTTQETQYF
>TRBV4-2|TRBD1|15|NA|TRBJ2-7
TGTGCCAGCAGCGTACCCGGGACAGGCGTGTACGAGCAGTACTTC
CASSVPGTGVYEQYF
>TRBV7-2|NA|16|many|TRBJ1-3
TGTGCCAGCAGCTTAGGACCCGCTGTCTCTGGAAACACCATATATTTT
CASSLGPAVSGNTIYF
>TRBV29-1|TRBD2|13|few|TRBJ2-7
TGCAGCGTTGGAGCGGGAGGGCGTGTCGAGCAGTACTTC
CSVGAGGRVEQYF
>TRBV7-6|TRBD2|15|few|TRBJ2-7
TGTGCCAGCAGCTTTGGTGCCGGGAGGGGTCACGAGCAGTACTTC
CASSFGAGRGHEQYF
>TRBV5-1|NA|13|NA|TRBJ2-5
TGCGCCAGCAGCACGGGTGTGCAAGAGACCCAGTACTTC
CASSTGVQETQYF
>TRBV5-4|TRBD1|16|NA|TRBJ2-1
TGCGCCAGCAGCCAAGATCCCGGGACAGCTTACAATGAGCAGTTCTTC
CASSQDPGTAYNEQFF
>TRBV5-4|NA|13|NA|TRBJ2-7
TGTGCCAGCAGCATAGACCTGGGCTACGAGCAGTACTTC
CASSIDLGYEQYF
>TRBV28|TRBD1|14|NA|TRBJ1-2
TGTGCCAGCAGTTTCTCGACAGGGGGACGTGGCTACACCTTC
CASSFSTGGRGYTF
>TRBV5-6|NA|16|NA|TRBJ2-1
TGTGCCAGCACCCCGATAAGACGAGGCTCCTACAATGAGCAGTTCTTC
CASTPIRRGSYNEQFF
>TRBV29-1|NA|13|few|TRBJ2-7
TGCAGCGCGGGGACACCTGCCTCCTACGAGCAGTACTTC
CSAGTPASYEQYF
>TRBV7-6|NA|15|few|TRBJ2-1
TGTGCCAGCAGCTTAGCGCACGGACTTTACAATGAGCAGTTCTTC
CASSLAHGLYNEQFF
>TRBV28|NA|13|NA|TRBJ2-3
TGTGCCAGCAGTACGCCGGCGGGAGATACGCAGTATTTT
CASSTPAGDTQYF
>TRBV7-2|NA|14|few|TRBJ2-2
TGCGCCAGCAGCCAAACAGGGTACACCGGGGAGCTGTTTTTT
CASSQTGYTGELFF
>TRBV5-1|NA|12|few|TRBJ2-1
TGCGCCAGCAGTTTGCCTAGCAATGAGCAGTTCTTC
CASSLPSNEQFF
>TRBV5-6|NA|13|many|TRBJ1-2
TGTGCCAGCAGCCCACAGACGCAGTCGGGCTACACCTTC
CASSPQTQSGYTF
>TRBV5-6|TRBD1|14|NA|TRBJ1-4
TGTGCCAGCAGCTGGAGGACAGGGGACGAAAAACTGTTTTTT
CASSWRTGDEKLFF
>TRBV11-2|NA|13|once|TRBJ2-7
TGTGCCAGCAGCTTAGATAACAGGCGCACGCAGTACTTC
CASSLDNRRTQYF
>TRBV11-2|NA|16|NA|TRBJ2-2
TGTGCCAGCAGCTTAGAGCGGTGGGGAAACACCGGGGAGCTGTTTTTT
CASSLERWGNTGELFF
>TRBV7-2|TRBD2|17|NA|TRBJ2-2
TGTGCCAGCAGCTTAATGTTAGCGGGAGTTAACACCGGGGAGCTGTTTTTT
CASSLMLAGVNTGELFF
>TRBV11-1|NA|15|few|TRBJ2-1
TGTGCCAGCAGCTTAGGGGACCTCTCCTACAATGAGCAGTTCTTC
CASSLGDLSYNEQFF
>TRBV5-1|NA|15|NA|TRBJ2-5
TGCGCCAGCAGCCGATCCGGGACGTACCAAGAGACCCAGTACTTC
CASSRSGTYQETQYF
>TRBV28|TRBD2|17|NA|TRBJ2-3
TGTGCCAGCAGTTTGGGCGGAGCGGGAGCCATCACAGATACGCAGTATTTT
CASSLGGAGAITDTQYF
>TRBV10-2|NA|12|few|TRBJ1-1
TGCGCCAGCATTCGCGGGAACACTGAAGCTTTCTTT
CASIRGNTEAFF
>TRBV29-1|NA|13|NA|TRBJ1-2
TGCAGCGTTGAATGGAGGGTAGGCTATGGCTACACCTTC
CSVEWRVGYGYTF
>TRBV5-1|TRBD2|15|few|TRBJ2-1
TGCGCCAGCAGCTCCCTAGCGGGAGGGGACAATGAGCAGTTCTTC
CASSSLAGGDNEQFF
>TRBV10-1|TRBD2|14|NA|TRBJ2-3
TGCGCCAGCAGTGACGGGGGGACCACAGATACGCAGTATTTT
CASSDGGTTDTQYF